The subject of this entry is one T cell receptor delta chain. Its specific antigen is unknown. No base quality values were provided; no much bigger clone lies one nucleotide off. Pregnant women getting prenatal care were recruited in Kampala, Uganda, and their infants were enrolled; maternal HIV status had to be documented. Home visits to families took place weekly, and collection of infant clinical information, oral swabs and peripheral blood began at 6 weeks of age and was repeated every 4 months after that. After blood was collected in heparin tubes, PBMC were isolated using Ficoll-Paque density gradient centrifugation and then cryopreserved. The library was obtained by RT-PCR. To generate TCR cDNA, PBMC RNA underwent reverse transcription with SuperScript II using gamma-chain- and delta-chain-specific primers. cDNA was purified with AMPure XP beads, amplified, and indexed with Illumina adapters using the Nextera XT Index Kit. An Illumina MiSeq with a V2 300-cycle kit was used to sequence the gammadelta TCR libraries. The study's own analysis went as follows. Using MiXCR v2.1.12, CDR3 sequences were assembled, and reads were mapped onto D, J and V genes obtained from GenBank. VDJtools v1.2.1 was used to analyze the repertoires of the CDR3 clonotypes. Clonotypes were called again by TCRdb from the public reads via CATT, and duplicate nucleotide sequences were then merged into one entry. TCRdb, rather than the study authors, made the V and J calls. The sample table holds 1,300 to 1,500 delta-chain clones, of which around 20% were seen once. The biggest ten clones account for around 20% of the sample.

CDR1 TSWWSYY and CDR2 QGS are derived from the germline V gene. V trim: 4 bases; J trim: 8 bases; unmatched bases: 16. Including the terminal cysteine and phenylalanine, the CDR3 comprises 17 residues. The DNA shown is the 51-base CDR3, in frame from base 1. The data were obtained in a study of delta chains in infants with herpesvirus infections (dated by TCRdb to 2022 to 2025). Background on the whole study: To characterize gammadelta T cell responses to primary cytomegalovirus (CMV) infection, researchers prospectively followed a birth cohort of Ugandan infants starting at birth. A public fetal Vdelta1/Vgamma8 gammadelta TCR clonotype was searched for in infants infected with CMV after birth. Using PBMC, gammadelta TCRs were sequenced for approximately 17 CMV-infected infants, one of whom was congenitally infected, and for 7 or 8 CMV-uninfected infants who had enough sample available. Infant blood samples fell into approximate age groups of 1.5, 4, 8 and 12 months. Belgian fetal and cord blood gammadelta TCR data that had been published previously were included solely for comparison and were not produced in this cohort. The paper's findings and limits, for the study overall: The public Vdelta1 clonotype was detected in 4 of 18 CMV-infected infants, namely three infected postnatally before 120 days of age and the congenitally infected infant. The authors noted a small sample size and no race- or environment-matched controls, since nearly all Ugandans acquire CMV before adulthood. In CMV-uninfected infants, the public clonotype might still be present but below the detection limit. Within Vdelta1 cells, the frequency of the public clonotype appeared to be inversely correlated with age at infection and to decay rapidly, seemingly not persisting past roughly two months. Detection of the public clonotype was limited to the first time point after infection, and the public clonotype was not found in uninfected infants or in infants infected after 120 days.

The rearrangement joined TRDV1 to TRDJ1, and 10 junctional nucleotides match TRDD3. This specimen was peripheral blood, taken at time point 2 of longitudinal follow-up. This clonotype was obtained from a human donor who was a Ugandan infant, either HIV-exposed or HIV-unexposed (not recorded which). At the DNA level, the sequence is TGTGCTCTTGGGGGAGAGGTACCCCATGGGGGATACTTCAAACTCATCTTT. Translated, this gives CALGGEVPHGGYFKLIF.